This T cell receptor beta chain is from a study of shared T cell receptors in the human thymus. Only in-frame clones appear in the TCRdb table, and some are missing; sequencing was by immunoSEQ multiplex PCR. Among about 660,000 clones listed, roughly 86% were seen once. The CDR3 length is 15 residues. Looked up from germline, CDR1 is SGHTA and CDR2 is FQGNSA. V gave up 1 base and J gave up 4 bases, with 13 bases separating them. These data also featured in a second study, about human thymus T cells. From that study: Thymic and blood repertoires appeared to display a bias in their usage of V and J genes.

The chain joins TRBV7-2 to TRBJ1-1, with D maybe TRBD1 (6 bases). The TCR sequence derives from a boy younger than two with a congenital heart defect. The material sequenced was thymocytes. Here the CDR3 reads CASSLVWGLSTEAFF. The CDR3 nucleotides are TGTGCCAGCAGCTTAGTTTGGGGGCTAAGCACTGAAGCTTTCTTT.